The clone carrying this T cell receptor (beta chain) was found a few times. Its antigen remains unknown. These data belong to a study of STAT5B mutations in CD4+ large granular lymphocyte leukemia. Original processing notes: Productive clonotypes were detectable down to 2.59 x 10-5 frequency. Method: immunoSEQ multiplex PCR; TCRdb's copy keeps in-frame clones and lacks some. The D gene and trimming were derived from the DNA, and the V and J assignments and clone size from that table. The data contain around 28,000 clones, around 70% of them singletons. General study findings and limits: 8/27 top patient clones versus 2/35 control clones were TRBV06-family. Patient CD4-sorted repertoires stayed more clonal than healthy ones after leukemic-clone removal.

The V gene's germline CDR1 is MNHNS and CDR2 SASEGT. The CDR3 sequence is 12 residues long. V was cut by 5 bases and J by 4 bases, with 9 bases left in between. The chain couples TRBV6-1 to TRBJ2-7; possible D gene TRBD1, 6 bases. Source material: CD4+ T cells from blood buffy coats. This TCR derives from a human donor in good health. CDR3 amino acids: CASSRTEYEQYF. In DNA, the CDR3 is TGTGCCAGCAGTCGGACAGAATACGAGCAGTACTTC.